This T cell receptor beta chain was captured in a study of blood T cell repertoires in COVID-19. Across the study: COVID-19 samples, acute and convalescent, were from the United States, Italy and Spain.

Per the original methods: Counts of nucleated cells, estimated from reference gene primer amplification, were obtained. Sequenced by immunoSEQ multiplex PCR; TCRdb stores in-frame clones only, minus some. From that table come the V and J calls and clone size; the DNA was used to work out D and trimming. Among fewer than 50,000 clones, 86% were seen once, and the ten largest hold roughly 14%. The CDR3 loop spans 18 amino acids. J gave up 4 bases and V 0 bases, and 7 bases lay outside the gene matches. Germline loops: CDR1 SGHRS, CDR2 YFSETQ. Input material: peripheral blood. The receptor comes from a human donor in a cohort sampled during active COVID-19. The V call is TRBV5-1, the J call TRBJ2-1, with 13 bases that match TRBD2. The CDR3 sequence is CASSLVRGLAGIYNEQFF. CDR3 bases: TGCGCCAGCAGCTTGGTGAGGGGACTAGCGGGGATTTACAATGAGCAGTTCTTC.